This entry describes one T cell receptor beta chain. The sample belongs to a study of blood T cells in healthy people across ages. V gave up 0 bases and J gave up 2 bases, with 11 bases separating them. This CDR3 has 15 residues. Germline V gives CDR1 SGDLS, CDR2 YYNGEE. Then a second PCR, running roughly 7 to 11 cycles, was carried out with a sample-barcoded 5' primer and a J-beta primer mix. Each cDNA molecule was tagged by a template-switch adaptor that had 12 random nucleotides. TCRdb used MiXCR to reprocess the 5' RACE reads, holding one entry per CDR3 protein. The sample includes 550,000 to 650,000 distinct CDR3 sequences, 25% to 30% seen only once; the top ten take approximately 15%.

The source of this sequence is a woman older than 75 in good health. Input material: blood. The rearrangement joins TRBV9 to TRBJ1-1; TRBD1 might be the D (6 bases). CDR3 nucleotide sequence: TGTGCCAGCAGCGTAGAGGGGGGGCAAAACACTGAAGCTTTCTTT. Its protein product is CASSVEGGQNTEAFF.